This T cell receptor beta chain originates from a study of blood T cell repertoires in COVID-19. Generated by immunoSEQ multiplex PCR, the TCRdb table keeps only in-frame clones and is missing some. The table includes 42,000 or so clones, under 80% detected once. V lost 4 bases and J lost 8; bases outside the gene matches: 7. Germline lookup yields CDR1 SGHRS and CDR2 YFSETQ. This CDR3 has 14 residues. The sequencing sample was made of peripheral blood. The chain recombines TRBV5-1 with TRBJ1-4, with 8 positions matching TRBD1. The sequence was obtained from an elderly man with acute or convalescent COVID-19. The CDR3, as DNA: TGCGCCAGCAGCAATACAACAGGGGGGGAAAAACTGTTTTTT. Its translation is CASSNTTGGEKLFF.